This entry lists 5 T cell receptor beta chains sequenced from one sample in a study of T-cell reconstitution after alpha-beta-depleted transplantation in children. Construction of the TCRbeta library involved unique molecular identifiers. MiXCR was run by TCRdb on the PCR reads, yielding one entry per CDR3 protein. In the table there are about 440,000 distinct CDR3 sequences, over 40% of which are singletons. The starting material was PBMCs, obtained before TCRalphabeta/CD19-depleted stem cell transplant. Every receptor here comes from a girl aged 2-10 years with aplastic anemia, due to receive a stem cell transplant.

The chain links TRBV4-1 to TRBJ2-7; 7 bases agree with TRBD1. CDR3 size: 15 residues. The ends lost 3 bases at V and 0 bases at J; junction bases unmatched: 5. Per the germline V gene, CDR1 is MGHRA and CDR2 is YSYEKL. CDR3 sequence (DNA): TGCGCCAGCAGCCAGGTAGGGGGCAGCTCCTACGAGCAGTACTTC. Translation: CASSQVGGSSYEQYF.

A word on this clonotype: This sequence may be a read error, since a much larger clone differs from it by one base. The V gene is TRBV6-5, the J gene TRBJ2-7; D might be TRBD1 (6 bases). The V gene lost 2 bases and the J gene lost 0 bases, with 20 bases spanning the gap. The CDR3 length is 18 residues. Looked up from germline, CDR1 is MNHEY and CDR2 is SVGAGI. In nucleotides, the CDR3 is TGTGCCAGCAGTTACCCAATAACGGAACAGGGTAGCTCCTACGAGCAGTACTTC. It yields the protein CASSYPITEQGSSYEQYF.

This clonotype was detected ten times or more. For the CDR3, the DNA is TGCGCCAGCAGACCGACTAGCGGGAGATATACCATAGCCAAAAACATTCAGTACTTC. It is translated as CASRPTSGRYTIAKNIQYF. V is TRBV5-1 and J is TRBJ2-4, with TRBD2 matching 12 bases. Per the germline V gene, CDR1 is SGHRS and CDR2 is YFSETQ. The V and J ends lost 5 bases and 0 bases, in that order; junction bases with no gene match: 12. The CDR3 totals 19 residues.

This clonotype occurred many times. The V and J genes are TRBV5-1 and TRBJ1-1, with unresolved D. V lost 0 bases to trimming and J lost 5 bases, with 14 bases between them. CDR3 length equals 15 residues. In germline, CDR1 is SGHRS, CDR2 YFSETQ. The chain's CDR3 is CASSLADRRWTEAFF. The CDR3 DNA is TGCGCCAGCAGCTTGGCCGATCGGCGTTGGACTGAAGCTTTCTTT.

This clonotype was seen more than once but under ten times. The chain joins TRBV29-1 to TRBJ2-3; 8 nucleotides line up with TRBD2. J was trimmed by 4 bases and V by 7 bases; bases with no gene match: 13. From germline, CDR1 is SQVTM and CDR2 ANQGSEA. The length of the CDR3 is 15 residues. Written as DNA, the CDR3 is TGCAGCGCCTCTGTCAGAGCGGGAGTGTCAGATACGCAGTATTTT. This translates into CSASVRAGVSDTQYF.